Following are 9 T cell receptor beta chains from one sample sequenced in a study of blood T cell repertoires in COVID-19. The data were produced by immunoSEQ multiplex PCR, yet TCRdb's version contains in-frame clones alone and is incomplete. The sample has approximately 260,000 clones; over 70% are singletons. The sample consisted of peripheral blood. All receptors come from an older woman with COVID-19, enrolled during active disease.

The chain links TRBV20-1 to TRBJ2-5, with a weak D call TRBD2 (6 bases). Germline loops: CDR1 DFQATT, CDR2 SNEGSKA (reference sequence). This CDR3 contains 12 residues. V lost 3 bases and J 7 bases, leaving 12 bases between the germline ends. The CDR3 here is CSASGTGGTQYF. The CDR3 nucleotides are TGCAGTGCTAGTGGGACCGGGGGGACCCAGTACTTC.

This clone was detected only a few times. The chain's CDR3 is CASSFRTSGPWEQYF. As DNA, the CDR3 is TGTGCCAGCAGTTTTCGGACTAGCGGACCTTGGGAGCAGTACTTC. This chain links TRBV27 with TRBJ2-7; TRBD2 matches 10 bases. The CDR3 extends over 15 amino acids. V gave up 3 bases and J gave up 7 bases; unmatched junction bases: 9. Germline V gene data show CDR1 as MNHEY and CDR2 as SMNVEV (reference sequence).

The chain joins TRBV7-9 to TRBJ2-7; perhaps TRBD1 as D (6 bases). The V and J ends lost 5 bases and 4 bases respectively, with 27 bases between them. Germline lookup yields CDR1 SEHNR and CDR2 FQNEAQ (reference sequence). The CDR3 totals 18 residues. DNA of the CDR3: TGTGCCAGCAGCCTAACGCTTTACAGGGACCATACACATTACGAGCAGTACTTC. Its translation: CASSLTLYRDHTHYEQYF.

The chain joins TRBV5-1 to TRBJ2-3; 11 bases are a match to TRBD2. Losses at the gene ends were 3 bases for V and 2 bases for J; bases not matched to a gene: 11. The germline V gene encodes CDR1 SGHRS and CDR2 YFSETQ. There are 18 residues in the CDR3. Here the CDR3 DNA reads TGCGCCAGCAGCTACCGGACTAGCGGGCGGGGCCTCACAGATACGCAGTATTTT. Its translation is CASSYRTSGRGLTDTQYF.

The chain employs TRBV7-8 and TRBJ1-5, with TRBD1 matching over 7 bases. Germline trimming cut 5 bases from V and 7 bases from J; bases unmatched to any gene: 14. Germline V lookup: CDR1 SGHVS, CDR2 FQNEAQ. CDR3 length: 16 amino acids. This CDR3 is CASSIAPQGVNQPQHF. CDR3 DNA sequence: TGTGCCAGCAGCATCGCCCCGCAGGGGGTTAACCAGCCCCAGCATTTT.

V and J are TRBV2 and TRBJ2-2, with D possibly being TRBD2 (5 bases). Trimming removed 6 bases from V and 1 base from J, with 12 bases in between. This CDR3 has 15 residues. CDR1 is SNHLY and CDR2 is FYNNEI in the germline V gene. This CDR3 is CASSLSGGNTGELFF. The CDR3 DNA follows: TGTGCCAGCAGCCTGAGCGGAGGGAACACCGGGGAGCTGTTTTTT.

The CDR3 region has the DNA TGTGCCTGGAGAGCTGGAGGGGTCTCACCCCTCCACTTT. Translated: CAWRAGGVSPLHF. The rearrangement joins TRBV30 to TRBJ1-6; possible D gene TRBD1, 5 bases. The CDR3 loop spans 13 amino acids. The V gene lost 3 bases and the J gene lost 10 bases, with 13 bases spanning the gap. Germline assignment: CDR1 GTSNPN and CDR2 SVGIG (reference sequence).

CDR3 region: CASGIQGAYEQYF. The CDR3 DNA sequence: TGTGCCAGCGGGATTCAGGGGGCCTACGAGCAGTACTTC. The chain carries TRBV7-9 and TRBJ2-7, with TRBD1 matching over 7 bases. V shed 8 bases and J 2 bases; nucleotides not matched to a gene: 6. The CDR3 covers 13 residues. Germline assignment: CDR1 SEHNR and CDR2 FQNEAQ (reference sequence).

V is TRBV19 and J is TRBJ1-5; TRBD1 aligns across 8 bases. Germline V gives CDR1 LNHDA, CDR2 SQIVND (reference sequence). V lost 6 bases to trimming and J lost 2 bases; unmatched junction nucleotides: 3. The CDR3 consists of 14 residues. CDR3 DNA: TGTGCCAGTAGCCCGACAGGGGGCAATCAGCCCCAGCATTTT. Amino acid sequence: CASSPTGGNQPQHF.